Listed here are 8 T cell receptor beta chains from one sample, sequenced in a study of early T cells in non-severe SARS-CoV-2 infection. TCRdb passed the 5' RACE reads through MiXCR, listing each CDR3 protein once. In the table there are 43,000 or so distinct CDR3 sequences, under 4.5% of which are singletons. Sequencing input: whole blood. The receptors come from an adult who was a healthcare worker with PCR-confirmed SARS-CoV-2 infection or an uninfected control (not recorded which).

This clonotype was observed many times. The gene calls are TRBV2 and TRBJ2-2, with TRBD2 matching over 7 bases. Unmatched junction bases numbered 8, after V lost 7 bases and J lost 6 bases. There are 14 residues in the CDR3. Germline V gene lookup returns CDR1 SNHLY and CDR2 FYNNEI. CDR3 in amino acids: CASIDRLAAGELFF. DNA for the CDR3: TGTGCCAGCATTGATCGACTAGCCGCCGGGGAGCTGTTTTTT. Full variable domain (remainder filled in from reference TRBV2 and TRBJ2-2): EPEVTQTPSHQVTQMGQEVILRCVPISNHLYFYWYRQILGQKVEFLVSFYNNEISEKSEIFDDQFSVERPDGSNFTLKIRSTKLEDSAMYFCASIDRLAAGELFFGEGSRLTVL.

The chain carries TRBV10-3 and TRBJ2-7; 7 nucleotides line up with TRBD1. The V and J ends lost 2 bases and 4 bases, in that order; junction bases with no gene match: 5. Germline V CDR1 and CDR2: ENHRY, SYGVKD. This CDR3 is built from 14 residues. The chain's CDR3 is CAISEPGTEYEQYF. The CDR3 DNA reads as TGTGCCATCAGTGAGCCCGGGACAGAATACGAGCAGTACTTC.

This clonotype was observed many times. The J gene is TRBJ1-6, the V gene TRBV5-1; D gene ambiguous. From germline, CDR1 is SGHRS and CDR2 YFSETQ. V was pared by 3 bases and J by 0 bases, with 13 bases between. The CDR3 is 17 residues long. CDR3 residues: CASSSLRIGSYNSPLHF. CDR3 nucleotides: TGCGCCAGCAGCTCCTTGAGGATCGGCTCCTATAATTCACCCCTCCACTTT.

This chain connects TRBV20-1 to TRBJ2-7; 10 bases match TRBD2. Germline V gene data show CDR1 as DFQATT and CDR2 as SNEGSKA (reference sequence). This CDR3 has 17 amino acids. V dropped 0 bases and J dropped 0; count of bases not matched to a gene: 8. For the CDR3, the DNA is TGCAGTGCTAGAGATTCGCAGCGGGGGGGTAGCTCCTACGAGCAGTACTTC. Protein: CSARDSQRGGSSYEQYF.

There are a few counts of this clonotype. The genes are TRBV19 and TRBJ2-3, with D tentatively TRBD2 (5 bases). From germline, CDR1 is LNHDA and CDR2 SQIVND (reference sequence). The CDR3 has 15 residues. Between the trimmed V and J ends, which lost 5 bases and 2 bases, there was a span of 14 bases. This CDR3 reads CASSFSPGITDTQYF. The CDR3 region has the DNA TGTGCCAGTAGTTTCAGCCCCGGGATCACAGATACGCAGTATTTT.

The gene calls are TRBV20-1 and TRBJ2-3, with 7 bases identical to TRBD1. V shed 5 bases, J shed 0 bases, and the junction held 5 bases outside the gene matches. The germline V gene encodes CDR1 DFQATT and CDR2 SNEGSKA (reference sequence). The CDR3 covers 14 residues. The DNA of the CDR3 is TGCAGTGCTGACCGGGACAGAAGCACAGATACGCAGTATTTT. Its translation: CSADRDRSTDTQYF.

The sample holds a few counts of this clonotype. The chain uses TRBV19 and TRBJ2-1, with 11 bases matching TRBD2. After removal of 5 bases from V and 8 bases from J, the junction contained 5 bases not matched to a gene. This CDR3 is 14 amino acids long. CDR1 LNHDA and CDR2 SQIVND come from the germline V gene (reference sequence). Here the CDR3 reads CASSGTSGGHEQFF. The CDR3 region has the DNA TGTGCCAGTAGTGGGACTAGCGGAGGCCATGAGCAGTTCTTC.

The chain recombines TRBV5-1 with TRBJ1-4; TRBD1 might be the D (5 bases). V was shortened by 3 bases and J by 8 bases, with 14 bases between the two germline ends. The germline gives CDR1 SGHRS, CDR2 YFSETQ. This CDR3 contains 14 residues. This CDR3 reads CASSSGTGGEKLFF. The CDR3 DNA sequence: TGCGCCAGCAGCTCCGGGACGGGAGGCGAAAAACTGTTTTTT.